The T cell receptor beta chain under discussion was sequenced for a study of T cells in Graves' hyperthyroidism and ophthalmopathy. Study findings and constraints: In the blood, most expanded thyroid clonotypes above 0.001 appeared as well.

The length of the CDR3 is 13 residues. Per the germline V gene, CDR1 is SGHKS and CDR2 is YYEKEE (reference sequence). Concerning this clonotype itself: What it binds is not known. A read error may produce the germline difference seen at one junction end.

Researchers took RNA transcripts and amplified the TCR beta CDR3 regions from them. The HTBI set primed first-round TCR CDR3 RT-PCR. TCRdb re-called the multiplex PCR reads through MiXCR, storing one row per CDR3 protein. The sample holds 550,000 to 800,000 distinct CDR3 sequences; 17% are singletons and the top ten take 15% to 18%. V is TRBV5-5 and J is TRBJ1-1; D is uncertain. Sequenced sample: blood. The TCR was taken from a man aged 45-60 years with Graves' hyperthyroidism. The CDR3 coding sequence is TGTGCCAGCAGCTTGCAGTCGAACACTGAAGCTCTCTTT. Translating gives CASSLQSNTEALF. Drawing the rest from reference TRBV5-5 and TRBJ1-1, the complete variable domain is DAGVTQSPTHLIKTRGQQVTLRCSPISGHKSVSWYQQVLGQGPQFIFQYYEKEERGRGNFPDRFSARQFPNYSSELNVNALLLGDSALYLCASSLQSNTEALFGQGTRLTVV.